The source of this T cell receptor (beta chain) is a study of cytomegalovirus exposure and HLA in healthy donors. V lost 6 bases to trimming and J lost 2 bases; unmatched junction nucleotides: 7. CDR1 is SGHVS and CDR2 is FQNEAQ in the germline V gene. The CDR3 spans 15 residues. PCR was performed using 60 Vbeta and 13 Jbeta primers. Profiling relied on immunoSEQ multiplex PCR, and the TCRdb table lists in-frame clones only, not all of them. The data show under 200,000 clones, roughly four fifths seen once. The chain combines TRBV7-8 with TRBJ2-7; 10 positions agree with TRBD2. Sequencing used PBMCs. The receptor was isolated from a woman younger than 30 in good health and CMV-seronegative. In DNA form, the CDR3 reads TGTGCCAGCAGTTTTCTAGCGGGAGAAACCTACGAGCAGTACTTC. As protein: CASSFLAGETYEQYF.